This entry describes one T cell receptor beta chain. This sample is drawn from a study of blood T cell repertoires in COVID-19. There are 16 residues in the CDR3. CDR1 is SGHRS, CDR2 YFSETQ, per germline. V shed 0 bases, J shed 2 bases, and the junction held 7 bases outside the gene matches. The method was immunoSEQ multiplex PCR; TCRdb's version includes in-frame clones alone and lacks a portion of them. There are about 160,000 clones in the sample; over 80% occur only once, and 4.8% lies in the top ten. The specimen was peripheral blood. The sequence derives from a man aged 30 to 45 with COVID-19, enrolled during active disease. This sequence joins TRBV5-1 and TRBJ2-7, with 8 bases aligning to TRBD2. The CDR3 DNA reads TGCGCCAGCAGCTTGGGGAGGGGACTAGGAGCCTACGAGCAGTACTTC. Protein: CASSLGRGLGAYEQYF.